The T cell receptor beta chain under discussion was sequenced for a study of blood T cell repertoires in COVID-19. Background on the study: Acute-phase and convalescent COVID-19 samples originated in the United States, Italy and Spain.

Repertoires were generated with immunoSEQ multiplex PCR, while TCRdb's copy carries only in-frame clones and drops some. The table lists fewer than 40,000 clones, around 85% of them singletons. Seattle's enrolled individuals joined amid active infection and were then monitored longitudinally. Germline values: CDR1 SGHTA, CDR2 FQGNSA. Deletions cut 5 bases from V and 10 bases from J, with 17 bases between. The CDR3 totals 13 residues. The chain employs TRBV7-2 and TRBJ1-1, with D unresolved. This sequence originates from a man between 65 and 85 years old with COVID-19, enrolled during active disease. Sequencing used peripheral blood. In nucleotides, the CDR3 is TGTGCCAGCAGCCCCAGCGGACCGGGTAGAGCTTTCTTT. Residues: CASSPSGPGRAFF.